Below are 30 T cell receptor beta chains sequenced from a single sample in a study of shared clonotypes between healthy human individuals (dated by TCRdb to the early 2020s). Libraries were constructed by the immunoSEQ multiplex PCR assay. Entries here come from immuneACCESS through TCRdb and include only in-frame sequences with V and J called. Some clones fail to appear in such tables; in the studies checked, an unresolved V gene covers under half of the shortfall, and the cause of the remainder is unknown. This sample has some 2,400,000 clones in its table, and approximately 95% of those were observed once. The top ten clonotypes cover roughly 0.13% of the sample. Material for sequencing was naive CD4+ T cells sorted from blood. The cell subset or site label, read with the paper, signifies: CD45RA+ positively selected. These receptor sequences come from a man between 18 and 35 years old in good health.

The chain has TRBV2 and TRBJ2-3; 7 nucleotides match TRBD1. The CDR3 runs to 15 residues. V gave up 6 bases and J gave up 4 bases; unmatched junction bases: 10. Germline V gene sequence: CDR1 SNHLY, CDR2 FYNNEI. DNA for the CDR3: TGTGCCAGCAGAGAGACAGGGTTTTATTCAGATACGCAGTATTTT. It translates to CASRETGFYSDTQYF. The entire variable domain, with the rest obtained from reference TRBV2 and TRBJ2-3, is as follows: EPEVTQTPSHQVTQMGQEVILRCVPISNHLYFYWYRQILGQKVEFLVSFYNNEISEKSEIFDDQFSVERPDGSNFTLKIRSTKLEDSAMYFCASRETGFYSDTQYFGPGTRLTVL.

The CDR3 bases are TGTGCCTGGACCAAATTTCGGACTAGCGGAAGATCCTACGAGCAGTACTTC. It specifies CAWTKFRTSGRSYEQYF. This chain joins TRBV30 and TRBJ2-7; 10 bases align to TRBD2. This CDR3 has 17 amino acids. Trimming removed 4 bases from V and 1 base from J; junction bases left unmatched: 13. Germline V gives CDR1 GTSNPN, CDR2 SVGIG (reference sequence).

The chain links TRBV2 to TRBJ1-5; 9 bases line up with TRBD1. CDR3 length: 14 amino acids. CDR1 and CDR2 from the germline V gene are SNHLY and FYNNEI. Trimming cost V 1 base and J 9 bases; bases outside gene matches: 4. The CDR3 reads CASSEGTGARPQHF. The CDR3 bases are TGTGCCAGCAGTGAAGGGACAGGGGCGCGGCCCCAGCATTTT.

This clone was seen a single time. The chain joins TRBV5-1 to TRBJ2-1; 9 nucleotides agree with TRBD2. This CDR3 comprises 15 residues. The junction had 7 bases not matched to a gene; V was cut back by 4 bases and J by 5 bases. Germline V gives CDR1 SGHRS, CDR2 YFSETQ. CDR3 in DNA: TGCGCCAGCAGCCCCCTGACTAGCGGAAACAATGAGCAGTTCTTC. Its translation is CASSPLTSGNNEQFF.

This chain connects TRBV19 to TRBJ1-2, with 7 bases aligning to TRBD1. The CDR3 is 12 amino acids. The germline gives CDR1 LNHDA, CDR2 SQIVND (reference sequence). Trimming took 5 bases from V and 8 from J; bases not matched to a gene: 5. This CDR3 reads CASSLGQFGYTF. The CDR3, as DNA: TGTGCCAGTAGTTTGGGACAGTTCGGCTACACCTTC.

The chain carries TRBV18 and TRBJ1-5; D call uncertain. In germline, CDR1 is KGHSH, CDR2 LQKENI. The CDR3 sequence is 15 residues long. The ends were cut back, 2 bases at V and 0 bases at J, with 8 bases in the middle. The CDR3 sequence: CASSPGDLSNQPQHF. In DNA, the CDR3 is TGTGCCAGCTCACCAGGCGATCTTAGCAATCAGCCCCAGCATTTT.

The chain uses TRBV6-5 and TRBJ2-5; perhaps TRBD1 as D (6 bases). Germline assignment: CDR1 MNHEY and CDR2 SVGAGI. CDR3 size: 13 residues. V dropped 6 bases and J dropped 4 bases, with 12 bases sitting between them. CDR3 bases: TGTGCCAGCAGCAGACAGGTCCGAGAGACCCAGTACTTC. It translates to CASSRQVRETQYF.

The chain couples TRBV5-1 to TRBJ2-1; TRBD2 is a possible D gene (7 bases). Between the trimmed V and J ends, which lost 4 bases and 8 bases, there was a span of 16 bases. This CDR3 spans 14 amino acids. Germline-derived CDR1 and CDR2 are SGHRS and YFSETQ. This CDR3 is CASSPRGRADEQFF. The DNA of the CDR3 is TGCGCCAGCAGCCCGAGGGGGAGGGCCGATGAGCAGTTCTTC.

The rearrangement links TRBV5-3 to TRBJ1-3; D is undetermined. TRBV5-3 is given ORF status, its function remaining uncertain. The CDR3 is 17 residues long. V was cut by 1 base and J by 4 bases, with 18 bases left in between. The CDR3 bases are TGTGCCAGAAGCTTGTCCTTTCCCCCGGGCCACGGAAACACCATATATTTT. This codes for CARSLSFPPGHGNTIYF.

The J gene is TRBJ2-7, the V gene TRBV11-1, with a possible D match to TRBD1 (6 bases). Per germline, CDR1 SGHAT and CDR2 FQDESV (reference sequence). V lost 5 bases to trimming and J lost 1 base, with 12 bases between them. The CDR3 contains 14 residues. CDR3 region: CASSPFTGSYEQYF. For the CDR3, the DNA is TGTGCCAGCAGCCCATTCACAGGGTCCTACGAGCAGTACTTC.

This CDR3 reads CASSLILTEAFF. The CDR3 DNA follows: TGCGCCAGCAGCTTGATCCTCACTGAAGCTTTCTTT. The chain employs TRBV5-1 and TRBJ1-1; D remains ambiguous. Germline CDR1 reads SGHRS; CDR2 reads YFSETQ. With 1 base removed from V and 4 bases from J, the gap between germline ends came to 5 bases. CDR3 size: 12 residues.

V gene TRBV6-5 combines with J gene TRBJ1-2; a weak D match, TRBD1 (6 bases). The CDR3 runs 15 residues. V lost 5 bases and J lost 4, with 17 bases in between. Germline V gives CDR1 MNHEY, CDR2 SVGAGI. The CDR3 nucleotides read TGTGCCAGCAGTCCCGGAGGGGGAGTCGGCTATGGCTACACCTTC. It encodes CASSPGGGVGYGYTF.

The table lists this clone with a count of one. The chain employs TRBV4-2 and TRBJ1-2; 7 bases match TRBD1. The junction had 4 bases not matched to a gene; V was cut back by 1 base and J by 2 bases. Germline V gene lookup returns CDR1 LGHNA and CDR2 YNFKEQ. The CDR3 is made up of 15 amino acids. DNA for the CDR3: TGTGCCAGCAGCCAAGCGGGACAGAAAAACTATGGCTACACCTTC. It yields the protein CASSQAGQKNYGYTF.

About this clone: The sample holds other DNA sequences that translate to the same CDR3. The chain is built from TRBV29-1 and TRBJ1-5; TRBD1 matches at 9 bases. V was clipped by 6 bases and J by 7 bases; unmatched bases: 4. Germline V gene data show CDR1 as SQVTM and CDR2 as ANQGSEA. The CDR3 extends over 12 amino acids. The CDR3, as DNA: TGCAGCGTCCGACAGGGGGGACAGCCCCAGCATTTT. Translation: CSVRQGGQPQHF.

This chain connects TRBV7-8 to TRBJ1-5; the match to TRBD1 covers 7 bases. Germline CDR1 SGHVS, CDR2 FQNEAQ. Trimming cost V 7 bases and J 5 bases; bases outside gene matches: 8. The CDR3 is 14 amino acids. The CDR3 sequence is CASTSGGWHQPQHF. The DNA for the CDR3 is TGTGCCAGCACCTCAGGGGGGTGGCATCAGCCCCAGCATTTT.

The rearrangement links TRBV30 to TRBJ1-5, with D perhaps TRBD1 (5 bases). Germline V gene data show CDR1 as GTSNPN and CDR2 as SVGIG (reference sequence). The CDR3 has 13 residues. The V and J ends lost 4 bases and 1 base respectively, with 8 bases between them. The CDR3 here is CAWTGKSNQPQHF. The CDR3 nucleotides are TGTGCCTGGACAGGGAAGAGCAATCAGCCCCAGCATTTT.

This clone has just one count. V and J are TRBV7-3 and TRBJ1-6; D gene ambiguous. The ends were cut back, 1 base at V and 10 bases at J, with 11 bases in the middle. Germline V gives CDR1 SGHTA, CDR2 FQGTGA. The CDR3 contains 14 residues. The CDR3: CASSLKTVGSPLHF. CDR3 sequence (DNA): TGTGCCAGCAGCTTAAAAACAGTGGGGTCACCCCTCCACTTT. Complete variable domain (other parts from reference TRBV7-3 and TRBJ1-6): GAGVSQTPSNKVTEKGKYVELRCDPISGHTALYWYRQSLGQGPEFLIYFQGTGAADDSGLPNDRFFAVRPEGSVSTLKIQRTERGDSAVYLCASSLKTVGSPLHFGNGTRLTVT.

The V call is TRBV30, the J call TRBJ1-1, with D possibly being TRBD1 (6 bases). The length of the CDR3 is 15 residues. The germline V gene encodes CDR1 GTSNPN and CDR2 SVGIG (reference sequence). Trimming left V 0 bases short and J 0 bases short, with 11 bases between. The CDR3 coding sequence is TGTGCCTGGAGTGTAGGGGGGATAGTGAACACTGAAGCTTTCTTT. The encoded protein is CAWSVGGIVNTEAFF. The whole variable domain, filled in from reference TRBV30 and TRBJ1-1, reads SQTIHQWPATLVQPVGSPLSLECTVEGTSNPNLYWYRQAAGRGLQLLFYSVGIGQISSEVPQNLSASRPQDRQFILSSKKLLLSDSGFYLCAWSVGGIVNTEAFFGQGTRLTVV.

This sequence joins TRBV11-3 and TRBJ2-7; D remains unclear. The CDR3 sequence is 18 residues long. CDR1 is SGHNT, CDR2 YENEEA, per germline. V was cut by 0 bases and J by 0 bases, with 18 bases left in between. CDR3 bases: TGTGCCAGCAGCTTAGATCGAGCGTTAGAAACCCGCTCCTACGAGCAGTACTTC. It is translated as CASSLDRALETRSYEQYF.

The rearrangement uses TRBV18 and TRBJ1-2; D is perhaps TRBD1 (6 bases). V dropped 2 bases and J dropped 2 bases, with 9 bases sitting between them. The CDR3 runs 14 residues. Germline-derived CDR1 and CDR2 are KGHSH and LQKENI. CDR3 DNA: TGTGCCAGCTCACCAGACAGGCTCAACTATGGCTACACCTTC. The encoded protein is CASSPDRLNYGYTF.

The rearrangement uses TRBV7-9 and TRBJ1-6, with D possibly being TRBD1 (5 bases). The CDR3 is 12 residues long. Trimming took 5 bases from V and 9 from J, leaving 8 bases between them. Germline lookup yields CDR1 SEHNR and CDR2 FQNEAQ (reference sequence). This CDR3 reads CASSTGGSPLHF. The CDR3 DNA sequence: TGTGCCAGCAGCACAGGAGGTTCACCCCTCCACTTT.

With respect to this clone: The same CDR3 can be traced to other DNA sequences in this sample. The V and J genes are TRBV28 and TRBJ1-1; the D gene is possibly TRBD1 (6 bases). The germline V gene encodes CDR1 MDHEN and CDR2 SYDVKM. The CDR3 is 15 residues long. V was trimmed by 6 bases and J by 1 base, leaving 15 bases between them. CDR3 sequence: CASRPRGGRNTEAFF. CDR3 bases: TGTGCCAGCAGGCCCCGTGGGGGCCGGAACACTGAAGCTTTCTTT.

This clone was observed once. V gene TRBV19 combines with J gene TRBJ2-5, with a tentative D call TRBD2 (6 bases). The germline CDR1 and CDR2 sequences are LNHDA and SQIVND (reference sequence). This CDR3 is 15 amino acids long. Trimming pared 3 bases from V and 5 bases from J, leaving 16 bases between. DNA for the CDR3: TGTGCCAGTAGTATTGCCCGGGGGACCGGGGAGACCCAGTACTTC. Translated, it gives CASSIARGTGETQYF.

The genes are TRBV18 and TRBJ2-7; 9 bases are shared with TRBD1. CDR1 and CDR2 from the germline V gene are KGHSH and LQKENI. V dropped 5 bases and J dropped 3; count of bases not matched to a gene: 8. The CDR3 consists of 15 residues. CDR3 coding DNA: TGTGCCAGCTCATCGCCGGGACAGGGTAGCTACGAGCAGTACTTC. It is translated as CASSSPGQGSYEQYF.

The CDR3 is CASSQNNAGNTIYF. The CDR3 bases are TGTGCCAGCAGCCAAAACAATGCTGGAAACACCATATATTTT. This sequence joins TRBV14 and TRBJ1-3; D uncertain. The V end was cut by 2 bases, the J end by 2 bases, with 7 bases between. Germline V gene sequence: CDR1 SGHDN, CDR2 FVKESK. The CDR3 is 14 amino acids.

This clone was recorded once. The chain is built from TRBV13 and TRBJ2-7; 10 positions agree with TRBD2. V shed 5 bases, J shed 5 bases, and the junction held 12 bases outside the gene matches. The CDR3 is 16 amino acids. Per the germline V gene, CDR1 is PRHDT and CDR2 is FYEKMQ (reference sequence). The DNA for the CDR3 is TGTGCCAGCAGCCCCTCCCTAGCGGGAGCTCTCGACGAGCAGTACTTC. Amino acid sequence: CASSPSLAGALDEQYF.

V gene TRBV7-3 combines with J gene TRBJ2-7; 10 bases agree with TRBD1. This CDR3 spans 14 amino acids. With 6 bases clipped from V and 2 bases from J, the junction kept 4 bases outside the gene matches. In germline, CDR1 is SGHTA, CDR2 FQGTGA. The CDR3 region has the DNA TGTGCCAGCAGTAGGGACAGGGGAGCCTACGAGCAGTACTTC. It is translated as CASSRDRGAYEQYF.

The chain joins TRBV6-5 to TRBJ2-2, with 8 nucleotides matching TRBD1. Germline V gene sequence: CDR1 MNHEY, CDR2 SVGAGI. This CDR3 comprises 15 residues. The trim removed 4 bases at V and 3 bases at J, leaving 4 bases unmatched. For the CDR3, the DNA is TGTGCCAGCAGTTCCCAGGGGGCCTACACCGGGGAGCTGTTTTTT. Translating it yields CASSSQGAYTGELFF.

CDR3 loop: CASSSRDRLNQPQHF. The CDR3 DNA is TGTGCCAGCAGCAGCCGGGACAGACTAAATCAGCCCCAGCATTTT. The chain carries TRBV7-9 and TRBJ1-5; 7 bases map to TRBD1. The junction had 8 bases not matched to a gene; V was cut back by 5 bases and J by 4 bases. Germline V lookup: CDR1 SEHNR, CDR2 FQNEAQ (reference sequence). CDR3 length equals 15 residues.

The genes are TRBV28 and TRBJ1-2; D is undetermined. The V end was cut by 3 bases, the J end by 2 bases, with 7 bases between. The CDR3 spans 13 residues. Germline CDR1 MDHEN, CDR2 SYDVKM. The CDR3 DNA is TGTGCCAGCAGTTTTGACACAAACTATGGCTACACCTTC. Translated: CASSFDTNYGYTF.